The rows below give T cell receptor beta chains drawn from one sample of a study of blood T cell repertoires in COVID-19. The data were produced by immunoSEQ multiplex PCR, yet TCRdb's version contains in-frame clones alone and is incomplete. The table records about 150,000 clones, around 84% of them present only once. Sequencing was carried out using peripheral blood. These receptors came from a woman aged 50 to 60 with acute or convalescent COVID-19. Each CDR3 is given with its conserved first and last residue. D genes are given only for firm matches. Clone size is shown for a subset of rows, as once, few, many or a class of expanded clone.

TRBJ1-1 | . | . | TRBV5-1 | TGCGCCAGCAGCGTGGGAGGAGAAACTGAAGCTTTCTTT | CASSVGGETEAFF
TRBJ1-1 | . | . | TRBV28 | TGTGCCAGCAGTCTCCCTGGTGGCTTGGCCACTGAAGCTTTCTTT | CASSLPGGLATEAFF
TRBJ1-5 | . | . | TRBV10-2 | TGCGCCAGCAGTGATTTACAGGGTGTGGGTAGCAATCAGCCCCAGCATTTT | CASSDLQGVGSNQPQHF
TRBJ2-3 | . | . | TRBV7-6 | TGTGCCAGCAGCCTCGCAGCCCTGCGGAACACAGATACGCAGTATTTT | CASSLAALRNTDTQYF
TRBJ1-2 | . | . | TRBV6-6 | TGTGCCAGCCGGCAGGGTGGCTACACCTTT | CASRQGGYTF
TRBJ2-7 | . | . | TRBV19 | TGTGCCACCGACGAGGGGGGGGGAGTCTTCGGCGAGCAGTACTTC | CATDEGGGVFGEQYF
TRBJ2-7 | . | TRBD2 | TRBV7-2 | TGTGCCAGCAGCCCTCGACTAGCAGCCTACGAGCAGTACTTC | CASSPRLAAYEQYF
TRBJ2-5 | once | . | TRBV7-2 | TGTGCCAGCAGCCCCGGGGGGCGGGGAGAGACCCAGTACTTC | CASSPGGRGETQYF
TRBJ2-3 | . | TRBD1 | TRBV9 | TGTGCCAGCAGCGCCTTCAGGGGGTTCGGCACAGATACGCAGTATTTT | CASSAFRGFGTDTQYF
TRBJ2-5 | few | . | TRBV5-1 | TGCGCCAGCAGCTTGCTTGCCAGGGGTTCGGGAGAGACCCAGTACTTC | CASSLLARGSGETQYF